This TCR beta chain was observed in a study of early T cells in non-severe SARS-CoV-2 infection. V gave up 4 bases and J gave up 7 bases; unmatched junction bases: 10. CDR1 MGHRA and CDR2 YSYEKL come from the germline V gene. The CDR3 has 18 amino acids. One entry per CDR3 protein, called by TCRdb with MiXCR from the 5' RACE reads. The sample comprises 80,000 or so distinct CDR3 sequences, 11% to 15% of which are singletons, and roughly 3% rests with the top ten. In its sample, this clonotype was seen a few times. The receptor was derived from an adult who was a healthcare worker with PCR-confirmed SARS-CoV-2 infection or an uninfected control (not recorded which). What was sequenced was whole blood. The gene calls are TRBV4-1 and TRBJ2-1; 16 bases fit TRBD2. CDR3 nucleotides: TGCGCCAGCAGCCGAACGGGACTAGCGGGAGGGAGTAGAAATGAGCAGTTCTTC. Amino acids: CASSRTGLAGGSRNEQFF.